This T cell receptor beta chain was sequenced for a study of T-cell reconstitution after alpha-beta-depleted transplantation in children. Construction of the TCRbeta library involved unique molecular identifiers. Using its own MiXCR run on the PCR reads, TCRdb lists one record per CDR3 protein. The sample includes 250,000 to 300,000 distinct CDR3 sequences, more than 9% of them seen just once. This clonotype came up many times. The CDR3 totals 16 residues. Trimming left V 1 base short and J 0 bases short, with 10 bases between. Looked up from germline, CDR1 is SGHAT and CDR2 is FQNNGV. The sample here was peripheral blood, taken 180 days after TCRalphabeta/CD19-depleted stem cell transplant. V is TRBV11-2 and J is TRBJ2-1; the D gene could be TRBD1 or TRBD2 (5 bases each). This receptor was identified in a male patient aged 2 to 10 who had a stem cell transplant for chronic granulomatous disease, so the T cells may come from the graft donor. CDR3 residues: CASSLGPGSSYNEQFF. CDR3 nucleotides: TGTGCCAGCAGCTTAGGGCCAGGGAGCTCCTACAATGAGCAGTTCTTC.